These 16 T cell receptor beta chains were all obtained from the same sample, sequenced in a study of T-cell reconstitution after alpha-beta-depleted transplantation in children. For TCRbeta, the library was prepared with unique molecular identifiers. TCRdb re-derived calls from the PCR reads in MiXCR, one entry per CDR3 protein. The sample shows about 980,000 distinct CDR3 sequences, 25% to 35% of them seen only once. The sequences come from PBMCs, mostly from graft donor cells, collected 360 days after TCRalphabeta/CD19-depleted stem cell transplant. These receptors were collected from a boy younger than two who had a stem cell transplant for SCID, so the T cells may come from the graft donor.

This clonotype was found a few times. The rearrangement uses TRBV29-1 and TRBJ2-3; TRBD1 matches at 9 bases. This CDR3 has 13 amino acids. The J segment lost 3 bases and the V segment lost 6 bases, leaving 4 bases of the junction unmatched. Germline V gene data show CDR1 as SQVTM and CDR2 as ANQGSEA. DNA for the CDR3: TGCAGCGTCGAACAGGGGGCAACAGATACGCAGTATTTT. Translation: CSVEQGATDTQYF.

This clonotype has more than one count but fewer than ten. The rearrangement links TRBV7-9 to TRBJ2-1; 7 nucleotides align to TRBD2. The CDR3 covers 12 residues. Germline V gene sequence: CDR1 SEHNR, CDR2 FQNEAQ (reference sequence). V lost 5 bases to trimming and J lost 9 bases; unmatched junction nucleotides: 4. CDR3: CASSTGGSEQFF. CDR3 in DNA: TGTGCCAGCAGCACCGGGGGGTCTGAGCAGTTCTTC.

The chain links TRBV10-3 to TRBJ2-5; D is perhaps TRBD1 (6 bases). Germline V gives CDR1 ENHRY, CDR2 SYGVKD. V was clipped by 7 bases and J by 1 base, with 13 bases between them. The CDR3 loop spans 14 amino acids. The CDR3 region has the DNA TGTGCCATCAAGGGGGACACCGTCCAAGAGACCCAGTACTTC. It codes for CAIKGDTVQETQYF.

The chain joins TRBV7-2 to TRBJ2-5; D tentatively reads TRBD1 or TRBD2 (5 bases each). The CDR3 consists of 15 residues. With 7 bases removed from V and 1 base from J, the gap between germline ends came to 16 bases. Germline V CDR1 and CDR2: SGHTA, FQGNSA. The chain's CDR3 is CASTAPGTLQETQYF. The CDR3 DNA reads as TGTGCCAGCACCGCACCGGGGACCCTCCAAGAGACCCAGTACTTC.

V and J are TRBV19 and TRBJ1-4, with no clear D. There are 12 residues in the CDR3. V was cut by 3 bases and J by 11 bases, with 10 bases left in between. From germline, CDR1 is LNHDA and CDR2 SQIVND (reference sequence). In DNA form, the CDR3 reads TGTGCCAGTAGTATGGTCAACCATAAACTGTTTTTT. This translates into CASSMVNHKLFF.

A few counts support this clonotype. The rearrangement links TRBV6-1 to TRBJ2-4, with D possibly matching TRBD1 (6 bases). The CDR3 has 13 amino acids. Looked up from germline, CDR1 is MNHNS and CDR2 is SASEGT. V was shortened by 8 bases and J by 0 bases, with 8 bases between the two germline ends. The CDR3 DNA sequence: TGTGCCAGCGGACAGCTAGCCAAAAACATTCAGTACTTC. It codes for CASGQLAKNIQYF.

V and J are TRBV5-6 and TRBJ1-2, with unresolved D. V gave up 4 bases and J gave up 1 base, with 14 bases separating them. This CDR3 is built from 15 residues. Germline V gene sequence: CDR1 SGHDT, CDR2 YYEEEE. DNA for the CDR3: TGTGCCAGCAGCCTCGTCGACCGGAATAACTATGGCTACACCTTC. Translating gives CASSLVDRNNYGYTF.

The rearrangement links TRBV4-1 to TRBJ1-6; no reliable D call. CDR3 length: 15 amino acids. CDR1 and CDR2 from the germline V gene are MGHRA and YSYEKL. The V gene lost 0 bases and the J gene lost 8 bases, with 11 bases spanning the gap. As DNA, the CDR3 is TGCGCCAGCAGCCAAGAGGGGAACGGAGATTCACCCCTCCACTTT. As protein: CASSQEGNGDSPLHF.

CDR3 coding DNA: TGCAGCGTTGGACAGGGGAACAATCAGCCCCAGCATTTT. Translating it yields CSVGQGNNQPQHF. The chain has TRBV29-1 and TRBJ1-5; TRBD1 aligns across 8 bases. The CDR3 is made up of 13 amino acids. The V gene's germline CDR1 is SQVTM and CDR2 ANQGSEA. The V and J ends lost 4 bases and 3 bases, in that order; junction bases with no gene match: 2.

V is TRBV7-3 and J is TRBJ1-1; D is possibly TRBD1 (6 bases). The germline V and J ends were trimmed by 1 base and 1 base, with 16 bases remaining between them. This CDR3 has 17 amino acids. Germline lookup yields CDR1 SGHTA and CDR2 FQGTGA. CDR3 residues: CASSLRGPPLGNTEAFF. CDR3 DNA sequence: TGTGCCAGCAGCTTAAGGGGGCCTCCCCTTGGGAACACTGAAGCTTTCTTT.

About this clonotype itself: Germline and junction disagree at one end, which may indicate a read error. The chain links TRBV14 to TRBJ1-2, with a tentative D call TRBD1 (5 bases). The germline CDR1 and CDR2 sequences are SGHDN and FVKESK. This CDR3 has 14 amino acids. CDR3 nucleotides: TGTGCCAGCACCCAACTAAAGGGGCCCTATGGCTACACCTTC. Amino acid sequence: CASTQLKGPYGYTF.

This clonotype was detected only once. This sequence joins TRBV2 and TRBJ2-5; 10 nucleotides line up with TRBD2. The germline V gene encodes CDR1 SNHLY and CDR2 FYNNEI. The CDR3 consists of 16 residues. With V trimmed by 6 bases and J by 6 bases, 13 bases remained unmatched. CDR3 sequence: CASSPGSSGGPKTQYF. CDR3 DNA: TGTGCCAGCAGCCCGGGGTCTAGCGGGGGCCCCAAGACCCAGTACTTC.

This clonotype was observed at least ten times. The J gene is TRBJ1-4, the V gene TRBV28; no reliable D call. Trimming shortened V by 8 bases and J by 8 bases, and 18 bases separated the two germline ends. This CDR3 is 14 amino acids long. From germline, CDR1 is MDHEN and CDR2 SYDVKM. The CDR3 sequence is CASFRRNKGEKLFF. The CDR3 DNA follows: TGTGCCAGCTTTAGGCGGAACAAAGGGGAAAAACTGTTTTTT.

The CDR3, as DNA: TGTGCCAGCGGGGGGGTCAATGAGCAGTTCTTC. It translates to CASGGVNEQFF. V and J are TRBV12-3 or TRBV12-4 and TRBJ2-1; TRBD2 agrees at 7 bases. CDR3 length: 11 amino acids. Trimming took 8 bases from V and 6 from J; bases not matched to a gene: 1.

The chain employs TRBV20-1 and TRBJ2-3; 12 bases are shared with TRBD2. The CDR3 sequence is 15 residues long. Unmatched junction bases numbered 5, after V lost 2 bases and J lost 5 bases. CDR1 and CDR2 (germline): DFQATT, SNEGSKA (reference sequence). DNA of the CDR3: TGCAGTGCTAGACTAGCGGGGGGGCCGATAGATACGCAGTATTTT. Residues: CSARLAGGPIDTQYF.

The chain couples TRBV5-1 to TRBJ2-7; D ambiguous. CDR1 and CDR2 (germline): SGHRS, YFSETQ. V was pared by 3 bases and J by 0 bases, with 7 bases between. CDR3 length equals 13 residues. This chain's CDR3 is CASSSPSSYEQYF. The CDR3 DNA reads TGCGCCAGCAGCTCACCAAGCTCCTACGAGCAGTACTTC.